Listed here are 16 T cell receptor beta chains from one sample, sequenced in a study of beta chain features in type 1 diabetes. Investigators reverse transcribed all isolated RNA, so they sequenced expressed TCRB transcripts. The table came from immunoSEQ multiplex PCR; TCRdb's copy has only in-frame clones and leaves some out. Among about 47,000 clones listed, about 48% were seen once. Study-wide points: Researchers report that Type 1 diabetes patients had moderately but significantly shorter TCRB CDR3s across all four CD4+ subsets.

Which antigens these TCRs recognize remains unknown. Input material: stem cell memory CD4+ T cells from blood. All receptors derive from a man aged 30 to 39 with type 1 diabetes.

The chain recombines TRBV4-1 with TRBJ2-2, with D maybe TRBD1 (5 bases). The CDR3 is 16 residues long. The V end was cut by 4 bases, the J end by 7 bases, with 19 bases between. Germline assignment: CDR1 MGHRA and CDR2 YSYEKL. CDR3 bases: TGCGCCAGCAGCCTTTCCGACAGTTACGGTGGCGGGGAGCTGTTTTTT. Protein sequence: CASSLSDSYGGGELFF.

The chain couples TRBV11-1 to TRBJ2-1; 13 nucleotides agree with TRBD2. V gave up 5 bases and J gave up 6 bases; unmatched junction bases: 4. This CDR3 comprises 15 residues. CDR1 is SGHAT and CDR2 is FQDESV in the germline V gene (reference sequence). CDR3 sequence (DNA): TGTGCCAGCAGCCCCCGGACTAGCGGGAGCAATGAGCAGTTCTTC. This gives the protein CASSPRTSGSNEQFF.

The V and J genes are TRBV28 and TRBJ2-1; 7 bases are shared with TRBD1. This CDR3 is built from 16 residues. CDR1 is MDHEN, CDR2 SYDVKM, per germline. V was pared by 6 bases and J by 2 bases, with 10 bases of the junction left unmatched. The CDR3 region has the DNA TGTGCCAGCAGCAGCACAGGGGATCTAGCCTACAATGAGCAGTTCTTC. This encodes CASSSTGDLAYNEQFF.

V and J are TRBV19 and TRBJ2-2; perhaps TRBD1 as D (5 bases). Germline CDR1 reads LNHDA; CDR2 reads SQIVND (reference sequence). The CDR3 is made up of 12 amino acids. V gave up 9 bases and J gave up 4 bases, with 9 bases separating them. The CDR3 DNA reads TGTGCCAGCTCAGACAGCACCGGGGAGCTGTTTTTT. Translated, it gives CASSDSTGELFF.

This clone was counted between two and nine times. The CDR3 loop reads CASSEVRGLFGETQYF. The DNA for the CDR3 is TGTGCCAGCAGTGAAGTTAGGGGGCTTTTTGGAGAGACCCAGTACTTC. The V gene is TRBV6-1, the J gene TRBJ2-5; TRBD1 matches 7 bases. Germline V gene data show CDR1 as MNHNS and CDR2 as SASEGT. Trimming cost V 1 base and J 4 bases; bases outside gene matches: 9. This CDR3 has 16 residues.

This clone was seen a handful of times. The rearrangement uses TRBV28 and TRBJ2-1, with no clear D. The V and J ends lost 7 bases and 8 bases respectively, with 12 bases between them. The CDR3 sequence is 12 residues long. CDR1 is MDHEN, CDR2 SYDVKM, per germline. The CDR3 here is CASTSASDEQFF. CDR3 nucleotide sequence: TGTGCCAGCACTTCAGCTAGTGATGAGCAGTTCTTC.

V gene TRBV5-1 combines with J gene TRBJ2-3, with TRBD1 matching 9 bases. CDR3 length equals 16 residues. With V trimmed by 1 base and J by 3 bases, 6 bases remained unmatched. Germline V CDR1 and CDR2: SGHRS, YFSETQ. The CDR3 nucleotides are TGCGCCAGCAGCTTGAGGGGACAGGGTGGTACAGATACGCAGTATTTT. It codes for CASSLRGQGGTDTQYF.

The DNA of the CDR3 is TGTGCCAGCAGGGACTCCGGGGGGGCCAGGGGTTACGAGCAGTACTTC. Residues: CASRDSGGARGYEQYF. V gene TRBV4-2 combines with J gene TRBJ2-7, with 8 positions matching TRBD2. With V trimmed by 6 bases and J by 4 bases, 14 bases remained unmatched. Germline CDR1 LGHNA, CDR2 YNFKEQ. This CDR3 comprises 16 residues.

This clone has more than one count but fewer than ten. The chain combines TRBV29-1 with TRBJ2-3; 9 bases map to TRBD2. CDR1 is SQVTM and CDR2 is ANQGSEA in the germline V gene. This CDR3 region has 18 residues. The J segment lost 0 bases and the V segment lost 6 bases, leaving 16 bases of the junction unmatched. CDR3 sequence: CSVPSGTLVLSSTDTQYF. The CDR3 bases are TGCAGCGTCCCTAGCGGGACGCTCGTACTTTCTAGCACAGATACGCAGTATTTT.

Only a few counts were recorded for this clone. This chain links TRBV28 with TRBJ2-7; TRBD2 is a possible D gene (6 bases). Germline V gene data show CDR1 as MDHEN and CDR2 as SYDVKM. The CDR3 has 13 residues. The V and J ends lost 6 bases and 2 bases respectively, with 11 bases between them. This CDR3 reads CASSGLPPYEQYF. As DNA, the CDR3 is TGTGCCAGCAGCGGACTACCACCCTACGAGCAGTACTTC.

This clone was counted a few times. The chain couples TRBV11-1 to TRBJ1-1; no definite D call. The length of the CDR3 is 13 residues. The ends were cut back, 3 bases at V and 5 bases at J, with 10 bases in the middle. Germline loops: CDR1 SGHAT, CDR2 FQDESV (reference sequence). The CDR3 sequence: CASSLRPQTEAFF. CDR3 nucleotides: TGTGCCAGCAGCTTGAGGCCGCAGACTGAAGCTTTCTTT.

The DNA for the CDR3 is TGTGCCAGCAGACCCGGGACATCCTACAATGAGCAGTTCTTC. Translation: CASRPGTSYNEQFF. The rearrangement links TRBV7-2 to TRBJ2-1; D may be TRBD1 (6 bases). Trimming took off 6 bases at V and 1 base at J, with 10 bases between the two ends. The CDR3 totals 14 residues. Germline values: CDR1 SGHTA, CDR2 FQGNSA.

The V and J genes are TRBV7-9 and TRBJ2-7; TRBD1 matches at 10 bases. Germline-derived CDR1 and CDR2 are SEHNR and FQNEAQ (reference sequence). The CDR3 contains 17 residues. With V trimmed by 2 bases and J by 4 bases, 11 bases remained unmatched. CDR3 coding DNA: TGTGCCAGCAGCTTATTGGGTCGACAGGGGGCTGTTTACGAGCAGTACTTC. It yields the protein CASSLLGRQGAVYEQYF.

Only a few counts were recorded for this clone. V gene TRBV27 combines with J gene TRBJ2-1; a weak D match, TRBD2 (6 bases). The V end lost 5 bases, the J end lost 4 bases, and 12 bases lay between the germline ends. CDR1 and CDR2 (germline): MNHEY, SMNVEV (reference sequence). The CDR3 spans 14 residues. In nucleotides, the CDR3 is TGTGCCAGCAGTGTTCGGGACTCTTACAATGAGCAGTTCTTC. It encodes CASSVRDSYNEQFF.

This clone was counted a few times. The V call is TRBV4-3, the J call TRBJ2-5, with 8 positions matching TRBD1. V was pared by 0 bases and J by 2 bases, with 5 bases of the junction left unmatched. The CDR3 is 16 residues long. Germline-derived CDR1 and CDR2 are LGHNA and YSLEER. The CDR3 loop is CASSQDLNRGQETQYF. Written as DNA, the CDR3 is TGCGCCAGCAGCCAAGATCTGAACAGGGGGCAAGAGACCCAGTACTTC.

There are a few counts of this clone. Mismatch with germline at one junction end may stem from a read error. The V and J genes are TRBV27 and TRBJ2-1; D possibly corresponds to TRBD1 (6 bases). The CDR3 sequence is 15 residues long. Germline CDR1 MNHEY, CDR2 SMNVEV (reference sequence). The CDR3 DNA reads as TGTGCCAGCAGTTTCCAGGGGTCTAGCTACGATGAGCAGTTCTTC. It encodes CASSFQGSSYDEQFF.